The sequence of this T cell receptor beta chain was determined in a study of shared clonotypes between healthy human individuals. Study in general: There were three CD4 naive, three CD4 memory, two CD8 naive and one CD8 memory plates per donor. Study-wide results and limits: Clonotypes that were shared across a few donors made up about 4.5% of naive CD4 clonotypes. Incompleteness in sorted-subset sequencing, despite large depth, was shown by rarefaction.

Concerning this clone: Its cognate antigen is unknown.

Libraries were prepared by immunoSEQ multiplex PCR; TCRdb keeps only in-frame clonotypes and omits some of them. The sample holds some 2.1 million clones; around 93% are singletons and the top ten take around 1.8%. The CDR3 runs 11 residues. Deletions cut 5 bases from V and 15 bases from J, with 14 bases between. Germline CDR1 reads SEHNR; CDR2 reads FQNEAQ (reference sequence). Positive CCR7 selection of CD45RO-negative cells yielded the naive CD8 cells, and terminally differentiated effector memory CD45RA+ cells were excluded. The donors were all Caucasian adults (living in Nashville, Tennessee). The sample was naive CD8+ T cells from PBMCs. The clonotype originates from a young man in good health. Some clones in this sample may be carry-over from other donors' samples. The V call is TRBV7-9, the J call TRBJ2-1; D is undetermined. This CDR3 is CASSLIVPPFF. DNA for the CDR3: TGTGCCAGCAGCCTCATCGTCCCTCCGTTCTTC.